The clone carrying this TCR beta chain appeared a few times. Its antigen is as yet unknown. The donor group consisted entirely of healthy Caucasians. The data were taken from a study of identical twins. Study-wide points: Whereas memory repertoires showed no such difference, abundant cord blood beta clonotypes carried fewer insertions.

V shed 5 bases, J shed 3 bases, and the junction held 6 bases outside the gene matches. The CDR3 consists of 16 residues. A universal primer site was added by template switching, and unique molecular identifiers were carried by the cDNA. From the 5' RACE reads, TCRdb called clonotypes with MiXCR, one entry per CDR3 protein. The table shows 500,000 to 600,000 distinct CDR3 sequences, with approximately 22% occurring only once. These data are also associated with another study on T cells expressing NK-cell markers. From that report: Restriction of the sorted population to alpha-beta TCR T cells was achieved in several experiments with an anti-gamma-delta TCR antibody.

The receptor was isolated from a woman under 30 in good health. This chain connects TRBV12-3 or TRBV12-4 to TRBJ2-3; TRBD2 matches at 12 bases. Input material: CD4+ T cells sorted from blood. The CDR3 nucleotides read TGTGCCAGCAGTCCTCGGACTAGCGGGAAGACAGATACGCAGTATTTT. Translation: CASSPRTSGKTDTQYF.